This T cell receptor beta chain was documented in a study of shared clonotypes between healthy human individuals (dated by TCRdb to the early 2020s). Background on the whole study: A few men and a couple of women, aged 18 to 49 years, made up the cohort. Blood TCR repertoires of a handful of healthy adults were deeply sequenced to estimate repertoire size and the extent of clonotype sharing between individuals. For each donor, CD4 naive and CD4 memory were each run on three plates, CD8 naive on two plates, and CD8 memory on one plate. Different laboratories and diverse techniques were used to prepare libraries and sequence TCR repertoires, to increase sequencing depth and limit assay-specific biases. Between about 0.9 and 8.9 billion PBMCs per donor were obtained by leukapheresis.

For the CD8 naive samples, CD45RO-negative cells were positively selected for CCR7, yielding a CD45RA+CCR7+ population from which TemRA cells were excluded. The donors were healthy, HIV-negative adults who had no recently reported acute infections or vaccinations. Every donor was a Caucasian adult living in Nashville, Tennessee, USA. Blood was collected by leukapheresis, and PBMCs were isolated by Ficoll-Histopaque density gradient centrifugation and then cryopreserved in liquid nitrogen vapor phase. Purity and quantity of every magnetically sorted T cell population were checked by analytical flow cytometry. Genomic DNA was isolated from each sorted fraction and quantified by UV absorbance on a Nanodrop 2000c. TCR CDR3 regions were amplified from genomic DNA by multiplex PCR using the deep immunoSEQ assay. Genomic DNA extracted from each cell subset was distributed evenly over all wells of several immunoSEQ 96-well plates, and each plate served as one replicate. For sorted subsets, around 200 ng genomic DNA, equal to about 30,000 T cell genomes, was loaded into each replicate PCR. Purified libraries were measured with a Qubit 3.0 fluorometer, size-checked on a Bioanalyzer 2100, and measured again with the KAPA Library Quantification kit. Every immunoSEQ 96-well plate was sequenced on a dedicated single-read 150-cycle Illumina NextSeq 550 flow cell. In the original analysis: Because the immunoSEQ output held only junctional sequences and lacked quality scores, the filtering could not match the filtering applied to full-length reads. Sequences were annotated with PyIR, a Python wrapper for IgBLAST v1.9, and V/J genes and CDR3 were assigned using IMGT germline references. Any read was removed if the V/J assignment was weak (E-value above 1e-6), the CDR3 was missing, or the read contained stop codons, out-of-frame junctions, or ambiguous translated residues. V3J clonotypes were defined as sequences sharing an identical inferred V gene, J gene, and CDR3 amino acid sequence. To compute the percentage overlap between repertoires, the number of shared unique clonotypes was divided by the size of the smaller repertoire. Repertoire richness was assessed with RTK rarefaction, the Chao1 estimator, and Recon v2.1 estimates of unobserved clonotypes. For all TCRbeta clonotypes obtained by the gDNA method from a few donors, generation probabilities were computed with OLGA. Entries here come from immuneACCESS through TCRdb and include only in-frame sequences with V and J called. Some clones fail to appear in such tables; in the studies checked, an unresolved V gene covers under half of the shortfall, and the cause of the remainder is unknown. The DNA was the basis for D and trimming; V, J and clone size are from that table. Recorded for this sample are about 2.1 million clones; 93% of them occurred a single time. 1.5% to 2% of the sample is held by the ten biggest clonotypes.

The CDR3, cysteine through phenylalanine, is 15 amino acids long. Only the CDR3 DNA stays, 45 bases, in frame from base 1. Reading the germline V gene gives CDR1 MNHEY and CDR2 SVGAGI. The junction carries 12 bases between V and J, which are trimmed by 2 bases and 5 bases respectively. On the study overall, not on this receptor specifically: Sampling was restricted to blood, and TCR repertoires in tissue are likely to differ from TCR repertoires in blood. Clonotypes shared by all four sorted-subset donors showed higher generation probabilities than non-shared clonotypes. Across a few donors, approximately 4.6% of naive CD4, over 3% of naive CD8, about 2.3% of memory CD4, and approximately 0.42% of memory CD8 clonotypes were shared. Because the study included only a small number of donors, the genetic and exposure-history diversity represented was limited. Incomplete sequencing was indicated by rarefaction of sorted-subset datasets, despite the large sequencing depth. Naive subsets generally had larger estimated clonotype richness than memory subsets. Pairwise subsampling led to the expectation that sequencing depth would affect the degree of clonotype sharing among donors.

Turning to this clone: There is no known antigen for this receptor. No base qualities exist here, and no much larger clone lies one base off it.

This TCR was sampled from a man younger than 35 in good health. Some clones in this sample may be carry-over from other donors' samples. Sequencing was carried out using naive CD8+ T cells from PBMCs. What this sample's cell subset or site label stands for: CD45RA+CCR7+. This chain is built from TRBV6-5 and TRBJ2-2, with an unclear D gene assignment. The sequenced DNA is TGTGCCAGCAGTTACGCAGGCCGTGGGACCGGGGAGCTGTTTTTT. Its protein reads: CASSYAGRGTGELFF.